This TCR beta chain originates from a study of blood T cell repertoires in COVID-19. Study overall: There were acute and convalescent COVID-19 samples, and they came from the United States, Italy and Spain. Nucleic acid was either cDNA or gDNA, and it came from T cells, B-cell-depleted T cells, or PBMCs.

Authors' processing steps: Estimated nucleated cell counts came from reference gene primer amplification. Assay used: immunoSEQ multiplex PCR; TCRdb lists only in-frame clones, some missing. V and J calls plus clone size are reproduced from that table; the DNA served to infer D and trimming. The sample has over 150,000 clones, about four fifths seen once. CDR1 and CDR2 (germline): SNHLY, FYNNEI. The CDR3 covers 10 residues. V was trimmed by 6 bases and J by 4 bases, leaving 4 bases between them. Sequencing was done on a sample of peripheral blood. The rearrangement links TRBV2 to TRBJ2-7; D gene unclear. The receptor's source is a man aged 18 to 35 with active or convalescent COVID-19. The chain's CDR3 is CASSQYEQYF. Here the CDR3 DNA reads TGTGCCAGCAGCCAATACGAGCAGTACTTC. Variable domain in full (rest from reference TRBV2 and TRBJ2-7): EPEVTQTPSHQVTQMGQEVILRCVPISNHLYFYWYRQILGQKVEFLVSFYNNEISEKSEIFDDQFSVERPDGSNFTLKIRSTKLEDSAMYFCASSQYEQYFGPGTRLTVT.